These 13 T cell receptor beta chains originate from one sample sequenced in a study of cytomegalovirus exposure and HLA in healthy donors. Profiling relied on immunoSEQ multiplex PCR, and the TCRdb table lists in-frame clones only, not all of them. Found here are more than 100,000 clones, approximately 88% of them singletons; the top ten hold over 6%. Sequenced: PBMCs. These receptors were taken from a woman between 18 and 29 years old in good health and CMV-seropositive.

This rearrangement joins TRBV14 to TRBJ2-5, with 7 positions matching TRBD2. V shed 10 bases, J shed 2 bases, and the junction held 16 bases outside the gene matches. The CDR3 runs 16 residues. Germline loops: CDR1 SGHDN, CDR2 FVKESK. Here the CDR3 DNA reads TGTGCCACCTCTCAAGGAGGGAGGGCGACACAAGAGACCCAGTACTTC. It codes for CATSQGGRATQETQYF.

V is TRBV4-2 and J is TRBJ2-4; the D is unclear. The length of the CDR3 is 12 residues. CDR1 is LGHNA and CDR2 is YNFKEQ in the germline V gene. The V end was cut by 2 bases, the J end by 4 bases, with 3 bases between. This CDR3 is CASSQLKNIQYF. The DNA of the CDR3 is TGTGCCAGCAGCCAACTGAAAAACATTCAGTACTTC.

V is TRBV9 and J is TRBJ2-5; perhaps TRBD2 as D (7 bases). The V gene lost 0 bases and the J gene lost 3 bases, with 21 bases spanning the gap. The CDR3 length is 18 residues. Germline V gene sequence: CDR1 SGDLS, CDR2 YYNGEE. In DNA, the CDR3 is TGTGCCAGCAGCGTAGCTACTCTGGGCGGGGGCTTGGAAGAGACCCAGTACTTC. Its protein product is CASSVATLGGGLEETQYF.

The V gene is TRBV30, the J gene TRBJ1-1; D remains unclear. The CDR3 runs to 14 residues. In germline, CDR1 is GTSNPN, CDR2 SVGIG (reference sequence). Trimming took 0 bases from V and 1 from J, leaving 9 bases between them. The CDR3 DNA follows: TGTGCCTGGAGTGTACGGCGGCCGAACACTGAAGCTTTCTTT. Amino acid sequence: CAWSVRRPNTEAFF.

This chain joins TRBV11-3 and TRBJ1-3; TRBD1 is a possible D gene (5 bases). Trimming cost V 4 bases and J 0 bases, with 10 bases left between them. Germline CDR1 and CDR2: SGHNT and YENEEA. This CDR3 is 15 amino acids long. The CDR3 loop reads CASSSRQSSGNTIYF. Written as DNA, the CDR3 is TGTGCCAGCAGCTCCCGACAGAGCTCTGGAAACACCATATATTTT.

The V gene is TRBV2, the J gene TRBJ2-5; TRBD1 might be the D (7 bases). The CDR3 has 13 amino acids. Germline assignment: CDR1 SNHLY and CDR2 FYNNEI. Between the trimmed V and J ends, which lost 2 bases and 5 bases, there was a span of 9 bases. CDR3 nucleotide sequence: TGTGCCAGCAGTGAACAGGGGGGTGAGACCCAGTACTTC. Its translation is CASSEQGGETQYF.

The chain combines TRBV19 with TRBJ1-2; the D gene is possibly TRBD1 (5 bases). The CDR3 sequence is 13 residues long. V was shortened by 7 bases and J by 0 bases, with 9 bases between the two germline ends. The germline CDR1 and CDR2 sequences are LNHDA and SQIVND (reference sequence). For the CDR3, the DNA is TGTGCCAGTACAGGGCTACCTAACTATGGCTACACCTTC. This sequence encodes CASTGLPNYGYTF.

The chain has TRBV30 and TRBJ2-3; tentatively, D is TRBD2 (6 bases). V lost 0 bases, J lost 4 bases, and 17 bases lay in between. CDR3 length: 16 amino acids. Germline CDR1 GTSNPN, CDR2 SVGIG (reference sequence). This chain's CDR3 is CAWSVFSYGGADTQYF. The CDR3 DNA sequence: TGTGCCTGGAGTGTATTTTCTTACGGAGGGGCAGATACGCAGTATTTT.

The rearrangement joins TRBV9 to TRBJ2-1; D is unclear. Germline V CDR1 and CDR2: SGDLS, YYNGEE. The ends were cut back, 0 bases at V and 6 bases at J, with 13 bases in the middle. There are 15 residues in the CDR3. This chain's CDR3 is CASSVVASFFNEQFF. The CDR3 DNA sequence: TGTGCCAGCAGCGTAGTGGCTAGTTTCTTCAATGAGCAGTTCTTC.

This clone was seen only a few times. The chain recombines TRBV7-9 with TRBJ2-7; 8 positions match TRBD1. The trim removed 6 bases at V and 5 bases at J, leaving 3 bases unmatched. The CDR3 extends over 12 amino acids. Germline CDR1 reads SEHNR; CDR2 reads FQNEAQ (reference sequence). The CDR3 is CASSLTGDEQYF. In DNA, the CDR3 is TGTGCCAGCAGTCTGACAGGGGACGAGCAGTACTTC.

CDR3 amino acids: CASSVGTAYTGELFF. In DNA form, the CDR3 reads TGTGCCAGCAGTGTCGGGACAGCATACACCGGGGAGCTGTTTTTT. The J gene is TRBJ2-2, the V gene TRBV2; 7 bases are shared with TRBD1. Losses at the gene ends were 4 bases for V and 3 bases for J; bases not matched to a gene: 5. CDR1 and CDR2 (germline): SNHLY, FYNNEI. The CDR3 totals 15 residues.

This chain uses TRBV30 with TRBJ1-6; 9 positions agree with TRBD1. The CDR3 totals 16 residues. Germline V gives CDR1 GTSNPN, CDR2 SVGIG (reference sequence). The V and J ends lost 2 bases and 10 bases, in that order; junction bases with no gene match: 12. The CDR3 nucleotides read TGTGCCTGGAGTTTCACCCGGGACAGGGACGTATCACCCCTCCACTTT. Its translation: CAWSFTRDRDVSPLHF.

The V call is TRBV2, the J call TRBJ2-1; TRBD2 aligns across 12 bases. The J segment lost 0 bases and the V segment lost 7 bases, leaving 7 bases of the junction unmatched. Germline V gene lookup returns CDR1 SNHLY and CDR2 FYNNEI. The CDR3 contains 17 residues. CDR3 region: CASTPGLAGNSYNEQFF. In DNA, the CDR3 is TGTGCCAGCACACCCGGACTAGCGGGGAACTCCTACAATGAGCAGTTCTTC.